Here is one TCR beta chain with its context. Its antigen remains unidentified. This sample was taken from a study of T-cell reconstitution after alpha-beta-depleted transplantation in children. General study points: In some patients, recipient T cells and intrathymic progenitors surviving conditioning explained high day-60 diversity. One year post-transplant, T-cell counts and diversity were largely derived from T cells produced anew.

Preparation of the TCRbeta library used unique molecular identifiers. TCRdb ran MiXCR on the PCR reads and lists one entry per CDR3 protein. The table has more than 200,000 distinct CDR3 sequences, roughly 15% seen once. Germline values: CDR1 SGHTA, CDR2 FQGNSA. The length of the CDR3 is 15 residues. Trimming cost V 0 bases and J 1 base, with 10 bases left between them. The specimen was PBMCs, mostly from graft donor cells, collected 360 days after TCRalphabeta/CD19-depleted stem cell transplant. This TCR was sampled from a male patient between 2 and 10 years old who had a stem cell transplant for acute lymphoblastic leukemia, so the T cells may come from the graft donor. The chain links TRBV7-2 to TRBJ2-7; D call uncertain. This CDR3 is CASSLAPRQSYEQYF. The CDR3 region has the DNA TGTGCCAGCAGCTTAGCGCCCCGACAATCCTACGAGCAGTACTTC.